This TCR beta chain was sequenced during a study of tumor-infiltrating lymphocytes in primary liver carcinoma. Germline V gives CDR1 SGHRS, CDR2 YFSETQ. This CDR3 is built from 16 residues. The V and J ends lost 0 bases and 7 bases, in that order; junction bases with no gene match: 8. Broader study findings: Pairs comparing tumor with adjacent tissue or blood overlapped less than pairs drawn from tumor regions. Tumor samples exhibited a significantly greater top-250-clone fraction than blood samples (p = 0.039).

As regards this clonotype: The antigen is undetermined. A much bigger clone sits one base away, suggesting this may be a read error.

Both RNA and DNA were isolated together from approximately 20-30 mg of bulk tissue that had not been sorted. Starting material of about 480 ng total RNA yielded TCR beta cDNA via a constant-region primer. The TCR beta library was amplified through three nested multiplex PCR rounds in a modified ARM-PCR procedure. Investigators reported that the first two PCR rounds, at 9 to 11 cycles each, used TRBV1-TRBV30 forward primers with a C-beta reverse primer. TCRdb re-derived calls from the multiplex PCR reads in MiXCR, one entry per CDR3 protein. The top ten hold 18% of the sample, which has around 190,000 distinct CDR3 sequences, around four fifths seen once.

Sample: tumor tissue from primary liver carcinoma. The rearrangement links TRBV5-1 to TRBJ2-4, with 9 bases fitting TRBD1. The TCR comes from a man aged 35 to 55 with primary liver carcinoma and hepatitis B virus infection. CDR3 sequence (DNA): TGCGCCAGCAGCTTGGGGGCGACAGGGGGTTGTAACATTCAGTACTTC. Translated, it gives CASSLGATGGCNIQYF. Drawing the rest from reference TRBV5-1 and TRBJ2-4, the complete variable domain is KAGVTQTPRYLIKTRGQQVTLSCSPISGHRSVSWYQQTPGQGLQFLFEYFSETQRNKGNFPGRFSGRQFSNSRSEMNVSTLELGDSALYLCASSLGATGGCNIQYFGAGTRLSVL.